This T cell receptor beta chain was recovered during a study of CD8+ T cells in alopecia areata. Study-wide findings and caveats: Higher clonality was seen in lesional scalp than in normal scalp, especially in alopecia totalis/universalis.

V was cut by 4 bases and J by 1 base, with 10 bases left in between. The CDR3 has 13 residues. Germline CDR1 reads SQVTM; CDR2 reads ANQGSEA. Indicated treatment: oral pan-JAK inhibitor, 5-10 mg twice daily. RNA extraction was followed by reverse transcription into cDNA, which acted as the sequencing template. The assay was immunoSEQ multiplex PCR, and TCRdb's table has in-frame clones only and misses some. The data hold some 240,000 clones, with more than 45% observed a single time. Of note for this clone: Its specificity is unknown.

The starting material was CD4+ T cells sorted from blood, obtained at week 4, from a patient treated with tofacitinib. The V and J genes are TRBV29-1 and TRBJ1-1; D perhaps matches TRBD1 (6 bases). This receptor was identified in a human donor with alopecia areata. CDR3: CSVVPGANTEAFF. CDR3 DNA: TGCAGCGTTGTGCCAGGGGCGAACACTGAAGCTTTCTTT.